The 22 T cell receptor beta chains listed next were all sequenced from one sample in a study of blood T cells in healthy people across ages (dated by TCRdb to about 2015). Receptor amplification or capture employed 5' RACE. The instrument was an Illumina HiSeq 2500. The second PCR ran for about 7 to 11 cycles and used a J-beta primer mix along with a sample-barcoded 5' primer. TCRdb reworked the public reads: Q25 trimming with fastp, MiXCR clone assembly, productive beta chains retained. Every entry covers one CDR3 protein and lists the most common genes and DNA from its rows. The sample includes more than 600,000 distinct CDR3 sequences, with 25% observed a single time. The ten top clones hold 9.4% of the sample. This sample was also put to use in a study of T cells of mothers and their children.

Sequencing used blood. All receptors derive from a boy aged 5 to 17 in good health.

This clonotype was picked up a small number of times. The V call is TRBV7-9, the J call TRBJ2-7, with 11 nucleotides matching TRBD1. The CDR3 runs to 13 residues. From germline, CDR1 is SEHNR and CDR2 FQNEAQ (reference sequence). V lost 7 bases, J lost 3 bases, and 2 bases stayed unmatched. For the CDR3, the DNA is TGTGCCAGCACGGACAGGGGGCACTACGAGCAGTACTTC. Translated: CASTDRGHYEQYF.

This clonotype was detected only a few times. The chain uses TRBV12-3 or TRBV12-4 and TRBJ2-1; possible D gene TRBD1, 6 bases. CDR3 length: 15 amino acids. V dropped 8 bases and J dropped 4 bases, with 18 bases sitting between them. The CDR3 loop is CASGLAGTNYNEQFF. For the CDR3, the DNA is TGTGCCAGCGGGTTAGCCGGGACAAATTACAATGAGCAGTTCTTC.

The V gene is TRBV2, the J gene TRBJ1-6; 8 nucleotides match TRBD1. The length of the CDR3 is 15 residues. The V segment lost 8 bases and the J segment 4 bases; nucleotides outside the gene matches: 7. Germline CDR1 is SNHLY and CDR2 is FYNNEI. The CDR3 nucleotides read TGTGCCAGCGGTCAAAGGACAGGGTATAATTCACCCCTCCACTTT. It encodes CASGQRTGYNSPLHF.

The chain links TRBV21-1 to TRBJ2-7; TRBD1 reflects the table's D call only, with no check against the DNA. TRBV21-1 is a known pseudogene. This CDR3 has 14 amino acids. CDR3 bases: TGTGCCAGCAGCAAAGGACAGGGGTCCCACGAGCAGTACTTC. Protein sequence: CASSKGQGSHEQYF.

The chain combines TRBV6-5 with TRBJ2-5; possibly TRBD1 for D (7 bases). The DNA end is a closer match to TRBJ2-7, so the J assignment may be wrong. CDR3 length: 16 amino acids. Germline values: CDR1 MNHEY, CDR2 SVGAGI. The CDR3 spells CASSPPGGQGFYEQYF. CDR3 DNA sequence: TGTGCCAGCAGCCCACCAGGGGGGCAGGGGTTCTACGAGCAGTACTTC.

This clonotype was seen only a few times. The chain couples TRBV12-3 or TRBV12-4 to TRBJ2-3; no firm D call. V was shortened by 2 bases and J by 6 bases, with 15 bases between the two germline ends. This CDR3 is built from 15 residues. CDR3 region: CASSLYQNQQDTQYF. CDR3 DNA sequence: TGTGCCAGCAGTTTATATCAGAATCAGCAGGATACGCAGTATTTT.

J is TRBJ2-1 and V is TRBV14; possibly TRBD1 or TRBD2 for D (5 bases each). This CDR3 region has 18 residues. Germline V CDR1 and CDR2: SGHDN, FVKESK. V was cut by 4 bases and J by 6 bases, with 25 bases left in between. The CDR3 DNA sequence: TGTGCCAGCAGCCCCCTAGAGGGGACCCAGGGATTTTCCAATGAGCAGTTCTTC. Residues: CASSPLEGTQGFSNEQFF.

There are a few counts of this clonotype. The CDR3 sequence is CASSVRTETSTDTQYF. The CDR3 bases are TGTGCCAGCAGCGTAAGGACAGAGACTAGCACAGATACGCAGTATTTT. V gene TRBV9 combines with J gene TRBJ2-3, with D maybe TRBD1 (6 bases). Germline CDR1 and CDR2: SGDLS and YYNGEE. CDR3 length equals 16 residues. Between the trimmed V and J ends, which lost 1 base and 0 bases, there was a span of 12 bases.

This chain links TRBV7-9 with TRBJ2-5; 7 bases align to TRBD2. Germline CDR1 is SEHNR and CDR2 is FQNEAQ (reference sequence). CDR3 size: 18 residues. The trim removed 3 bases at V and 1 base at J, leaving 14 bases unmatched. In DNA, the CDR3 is TGTGCCAGCAGCTTCCTGAGGCTAGCGGAGCCCGCCCAAGAGACCCAGTACTTC. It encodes CASSFLRLAEPAQETQYF.

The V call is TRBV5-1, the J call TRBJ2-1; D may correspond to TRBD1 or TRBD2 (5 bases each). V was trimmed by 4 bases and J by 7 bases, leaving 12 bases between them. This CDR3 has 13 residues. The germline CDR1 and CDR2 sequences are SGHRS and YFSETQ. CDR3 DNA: TGCGCCAGCAGCCGGGACGGCCTTAATGAGCAGTTCTTC. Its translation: CASSRDGLNEQFF. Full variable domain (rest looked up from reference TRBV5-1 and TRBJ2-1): KAGVTQTPRYLIKTRGQQVTLSCSPISGHRSVSWYQQTPGQGLQFLFEYFSETQRNKGNFPGRFSGRQFSNSRSEMNVSTLELGDSALYLCASSRDGLNEQFFGPGTRLTVL.

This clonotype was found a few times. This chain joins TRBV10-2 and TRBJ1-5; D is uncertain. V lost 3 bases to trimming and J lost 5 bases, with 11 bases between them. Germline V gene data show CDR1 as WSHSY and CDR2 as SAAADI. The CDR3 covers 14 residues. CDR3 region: CASSEGRAHQPQHF. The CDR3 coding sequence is TGCGCCAGCAGTGAAGGAAGGGCCCATCAGCCCCAGCATTTT.

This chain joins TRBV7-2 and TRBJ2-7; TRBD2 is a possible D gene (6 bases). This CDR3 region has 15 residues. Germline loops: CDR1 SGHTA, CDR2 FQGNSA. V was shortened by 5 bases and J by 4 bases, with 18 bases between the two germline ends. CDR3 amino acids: CASSPDGGRQYEQYF. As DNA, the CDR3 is TGTGCCAGCAGCCCCGACGGGGGACGGCAGTACGAGCAGTACTTC. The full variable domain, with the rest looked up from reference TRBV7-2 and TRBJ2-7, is GAGVSQSPSNKVTEKGKDVELRCDPISGHTALYWYRQSLGQGLEFLIYFQGNSAPDKSGLPSDRFSAERTGGSVSTLTIQRTQQEDSAVYLCASSPDGGRQYEQYFGPGTRLTVT.

This CDR3 is CASSLGVIGTQYF. The CDR3 DNA reads TGTGCCAGCAGTTTAGGGGTAATAGGGACCCAGTACTTC. This chain uses TRBV6-5 with TRBJ2-5, with D possibly being TRBD1 (5 bases). The CDR3 extends over 13 amino acids. Per germline, CDR1 MNHEY and CDR2 SVGAGI. V lost 4 bases and J 7 bases, leaving 13 bases between the germline ends.

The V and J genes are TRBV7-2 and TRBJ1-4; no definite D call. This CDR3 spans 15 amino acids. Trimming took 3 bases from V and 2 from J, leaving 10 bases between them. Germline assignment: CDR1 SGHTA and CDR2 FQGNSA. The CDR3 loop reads CASSFSGGTNEKLFF. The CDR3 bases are TGTGCCAGCAGCTTCAGTGGAGGGACTAATGAAAAACTGTTTTTT.

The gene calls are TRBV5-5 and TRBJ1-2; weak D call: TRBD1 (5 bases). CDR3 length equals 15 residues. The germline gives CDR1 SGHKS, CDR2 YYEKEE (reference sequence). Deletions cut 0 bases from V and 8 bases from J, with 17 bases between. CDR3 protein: CASSLGSQGGGGYTF. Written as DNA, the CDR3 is TGTGCCAGCAGCTTGGGATCCCAGGGCGGAGGAGGCTACACCTTC.

The CDR3 loop is CASRGPNNEQFF. CDR3 in DNA: TGTGCCAGCAGGGGGCCCAACAATGAGCAGTTCTTC. The gene calls are TRBV12-3 or TRBV12-4 and TRBJ2-1; D might be TRBD1 (5 bases). V shed 6 bases and J shed 5 bases, with 8 bases lying between them. The CDR3 covers 12 residues.

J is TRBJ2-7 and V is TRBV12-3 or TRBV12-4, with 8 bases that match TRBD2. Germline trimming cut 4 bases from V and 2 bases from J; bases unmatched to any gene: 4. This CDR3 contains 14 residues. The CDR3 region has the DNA TGTGCCAGCAGTTCGAGCGGGGGAGCCTACGAGCAGTACTTC. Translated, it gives CASSSSGGAYEQYF.

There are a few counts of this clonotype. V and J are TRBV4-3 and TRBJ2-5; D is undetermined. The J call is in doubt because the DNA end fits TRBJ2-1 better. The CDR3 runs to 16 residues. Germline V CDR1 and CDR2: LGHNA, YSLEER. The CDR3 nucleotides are TGCGCCAGCAGCCAAGATAAGGCAGGAAGGTACAATGAGCAGTTCTTC. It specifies CASSQDKAGRYNEQFF.

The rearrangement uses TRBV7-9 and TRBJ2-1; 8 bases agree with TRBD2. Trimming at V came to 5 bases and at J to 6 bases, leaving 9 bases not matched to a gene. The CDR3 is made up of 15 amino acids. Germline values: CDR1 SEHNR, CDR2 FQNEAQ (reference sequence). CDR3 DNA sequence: TGTGCCAGCAGCCCCACCTACGGGGGGGCCAATGAGCAGTTCTTC. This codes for CASSPTYGGANEQFF.

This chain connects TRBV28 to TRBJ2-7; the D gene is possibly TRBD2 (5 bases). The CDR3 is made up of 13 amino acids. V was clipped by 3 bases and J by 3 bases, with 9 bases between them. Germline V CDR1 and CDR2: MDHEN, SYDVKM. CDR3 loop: CASSLRALYEQYF. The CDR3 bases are TGTGCCAGCAGTTTGCGGGCGCTCTACGAGCAGTACTTC.

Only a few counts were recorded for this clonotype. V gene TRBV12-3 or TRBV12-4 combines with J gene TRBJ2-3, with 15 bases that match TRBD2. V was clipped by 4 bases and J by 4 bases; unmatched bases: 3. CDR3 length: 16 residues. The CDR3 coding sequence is TGTGCCAGCAGTTGGACTAGCGGGAGGGCCCCAGATACGCAGTATTTT. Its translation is CASSWTSGRAPDTQYF.

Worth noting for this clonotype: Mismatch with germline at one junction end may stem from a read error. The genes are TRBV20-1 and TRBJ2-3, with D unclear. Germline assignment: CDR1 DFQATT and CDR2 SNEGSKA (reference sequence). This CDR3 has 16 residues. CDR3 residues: CSAGDIRAVGPDAQYF. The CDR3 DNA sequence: TGCAGTGCTGGAGATATAAGGGCGGTAGGGCCAGATGCGCAGTATTTT.